The following is a T cell receptor (beta chain) sequence with its context. CDR3 length: 14 amino acids. Germline V gene lookup returns CDR1 MNHEY and CDR2 SVGEGT. The ends were cut back, 5 bases at V and 6 bases at J, with 17 bases in the middle. The record originates from a study of blood T cell repertoires in COVID-19. Study background: Material from acute and convalescent COVID-19 was sourced from the United States, Italy and Spain. T cells, B-cell-depleted T cells, or PBMCs supplied cDNA or gDNA.

As handled by the study authors: The assay estimated nucleated cells by amplifying reference gene primers. The protocol was immunoSEQ multiplex PCR, while the TCRdb copy is restricted to in-frame clones and leaves out a portion. V and J calls and clone size are those listed in that table; D and trimming were worked out from the DNA. The sample contains hundreds of thousands of clones, more than 80% of which appear only once. The chain employs TRBV6-2 or TRBV6-3 and TRBJ2-7, with TRBD2 as a possible D gene (5 bases). Specimen: peripheral blood. The sequence derives from an elderly woman with acute or convalescent COVID-19. The CDR3 region is CASSRHPEVFEQYF. CDR3 nucleotide sequence: TGTGCCAGCAGTAGGCACCCGGAGGTGTTCGAGCAGTACTTC.